The sequence of this TCR beta chain was determined in a study of T cell repertoires in cytomegalovirus infection. Study at large: CMV infection plus the matching HLA type was flagged by public TCR beta signatures. Regarding the study as a whole: Frequencies of public TCR beta families were cumulated, and this identified carriers of CMV plus the relevant HLA. Dominating the ex vivo response were TCR beta clonotypes that were CMV-specific and HLA-C-restricted.

The CDR3 is made up of 14 amino acids. Germline assignment: CDR1 SNHLY and CDR2 FYNNEI. Trimming left V 0 bases short and J 5 bases short, with 10 bases between. TCRdb ran MiXCR on the reads and lists one entry per CDR3 protein. Of under 350,000 distinct CDR3 sequences listed, about 8.8% were seen once; the top ten hold approximately 2.4%. This clonotype was detected ten times or more. As yet, its antigen is unknown. The TCR originated in a human donor in good health (CMV status not recorded). Some clones in this sample may be carry-over from other donors' samples. Sequenced input: PBMCs. V is TRBV2 and J is TRBJ1-1; D remains unclear. CDR3 loop: CASSEALRGTEAFF. CDR3 DNA: TGTGCCAGCAGTGAAGCGCTTCGAGGGACTGAAGCTTTCTTT.